A selection of T cell receptor beta chains follows, all from one sample in a study of blood T cells in healthy people across ages. TCRdb re-analysed the 5' RACE reads in MiXCR, keeping a single row per CDR3 protein. Of almost 300,000 distinct CDR3 sequences in the sample, around 30% are singletons; the top ten hold 29%. Source material: blood. The receptors were sampled from a woman in her 70s in good health. Both conserved end residues are part of each CDR3. The D gene is left open where the match is weak. Clone size is stated in some rows and not others, as once, few, many or a class when expanded.

d_call: .; j_call: TRBJ1-3; clone_size: .; v_call: TRBV28; cdr3_aa: CASTPGPSGNTIYF; cdr3_nt: TGTGCCAGCACTCCAGGCCCCTCTGGAAACACCATATATTTT
d_call: TRBD2; j_call: TRBJ2-1; clone_size: .; v_call: TRBV5-1; cdr3_aa: CASSLASGSSYNEQFF; cdr3_nt: TGCGCCAGCAGCTTGGCTAGCGGGAGTTCCTACAATGAGCAGTTCTTC
d_call: .; j_call: TRBJ2-5; clone_size: .; v_call: TRBV12-3/TRBV12-4; cdr3_aa: CASSLIEGETQYF; cdr3_nt: TGTGCCAGCAGTTTAATTGAAGGAGAGACCCAGTACTTC
d_call: TRBD2; j_call: TRBJ2-3; clone_size: .; v_call: TRBV5-1; cdr3_aa: CASSWGAGLSTDTQYF; cdr3_nt: TGCGCCAGCAGCTGGGGAGCGGGACTTAGCACAGATACGCAGTATTTT
d_call: TRBD1; j_call: TRBJ1-5; clone_size: .; v_call: TRBV11-2; cdr3_aa: CASSSGDRAYSNQPQHF; cdr3_nt: TGTGCCAGCAGCTCGGGCGACAGGGCTTATAGCAATCAGCCCCAGCATTTT
d_call: .; j_call: TRBJ2-5; clone_size: .; v_call: TRBV20-1; cdr3_aa: CSADSDVGLQETRYF; cdr3_nt: TGCAGTGCTGACTCCGACGTCGGCCTACAAGAGACCCGGTACTTC
d_call: TRBD2; j_call: TRBJ2-1; clone_size: few; v_call: TRBV18; cdr3_aa: CASLTSSHNSGRADEQFF; cdr3_nt: TGTGCCAGCCTCACATCCTCACATAATAGCGGGAGAGCCGATGAGCAGTTCTTC
d_call: TRBD2; j_call: TRBJ2-3; clone_size: .; v_call: TRBV7-2; cdr3_aa: CASRPGLAGDTQYF; cdr3_nt: TGTGCCAGCAGACCGGGACTAGCAGGAGATACGCAGTATTTT
d_call: .; j_call: TRBJ1-6; clone_size: .; v_call: TRBV25-1; cdr3_aa: CASSEMGGSPLHF; cdr3_nt: TGTGCCAGCAGTGAAATGGGGGGGTCACCCCTCCACTTT
d_call: .; j_call: TRBJ1-2; clone_size: few; v_call: TRBV4-3; cdr3_aa: CASSPGTAGGYGYTF; cdr3_nt: TGCGCCAGCAGCCCCGGTACCGCGGGGGGCTATGGCTACACCTTC
d_call: TRBD1; j_call: TRBJ2-1; clone_size: .; v_call: TRBV7-9; cdr3_aa: CASSSRQGDEQFF; cdr3_nt: TGTGCCAGCAGCAGCAGACAGGGCGATGAGCAGTTCTTC
d_call: .; j_call: TRBJ1-1; clone_size: .; v_call: TRBV10-1; cdr3_aa: CASSDGQLNTEAFF; cdr3_nt: TGCGCCAGCAGTGATGGACAGCTGAACACTGAAGCTTTCTTT
d_call: TRBD1; j_call: TRBJ1-2; clone_size: .; v_call: TRBV28; cdr3_aa: CASARGQVYGYTF; cdr3_nt: TGTGCCAGCGCCAGGGGACAGGTCTATGGCTACACCTTC
d_call: TRBD1; j_call: TRBJ2-2; clone_size: few; v_call: TRBV12-3/TRBV12-4; cdr3_aa: CASSIPGQSALNTGELFF; cdr3_nt: TGTGCCAGCAGTATTCCGGGACAGTCCGCCCTTAACACCGGGGAGCTGTTTTTT
d_call: .; j_call: TRBJ1-1; clone_size: .; v_call: TRBV5-4; cdr3_aa: CASKGSVNTEAFF; cdr3_nt: TGTGCCAGTAAGGGATCAGTGAATACTGAAGCTTTCTTT
d_call: .; j_call: TRBJ2-5; clone_size: .; v_call: TRBV7-2; cdr3_aa: CASSLHGQGTQYF; cdr3_nt: TGTGCCAGCAGCTTACATGGCCAAGGGACCCAGTACTTC
d_call: TRBD2; j_call: TRBJ2-7; clone_size: many; v_call: TRBV7-6; cdr3_aa: CASSLGTSGNYEQYF; cdr3_nt: TGTGCCAGCAGCTTAGGGACTAGCGGGAACTACGAGCAGTACTTC
d_call: .; j_call: TRBJ1-4; clone_size: .; v_call: TRBV20-1; cdr3_aa: CSARDSRTTIRTNEKLFF; cdr3_nt: TGCAGTGCTAGAGATTCGAGAACGACCATTAGGACTAATGAAAAACTGTTTTTT
d_call: TRBD2; j_call: TRBJ2-1; clone_size: .; v_call: TRBV3-1; cdr3_aa: CASSQGQAGGMNNEQFF; cdr3_nt: TGTGCCAGCAGCCAAGGTCAAGCGGGAGGGATGAACAATGAGCAGTTCTTC
d_call: .; j_call: TRBJ1-5; clone_size: .; v_call: TRBV12-3/TRBV12-4; cdr3_aa: CASSFWSGINQPQHF; cdr3_nt: TGTGCCAGCAGTTTTTGGTCAGGAATAAATCAGCCCCAGCATTTT
d_call: .; j_call: TRBJ1-1; clone_size: .; v_call: TRBV28; cdr3_aa: CASSLIGGSVNTEAFF; cdr3_nt: TGTGCCAGCAGTTTAATCGGGGGGTCGGTCAACACTGAAGCTTTCTTT
d_call: .; j_call: TRBJ1-2; clone_size: .; v_call: TRBV19; cdr3_aa: CASTRDGANYGYTF; cdr3_nt: TGTGCCAGCACGAGGGACGGGGCTAACTATGGCTACACCTTC
d_call: TRBD2; j_call: TRBJ2-5; clone_size: many; v_call: TRBV5-1; cdr3_aa: CASSTRPSGRGGETQYF; cdr3_nt: TGCGCCAGCAGCACGCGACCCAGCGGGAGGGGAGGTGAGACCCAGTACTTC
d_call: .; j_call: TRBJ2-1; clone_size: few; v_call: TRBV20-1; cdr3_aa: CSASVPDNEQFF; cdr3_nt: TGCAGTGCTAGCGTGCCAGACAATGAGCAGTTCTTC
d_call: .; j_call: TRBJ1-1; clone_size: few; v_call: TRBV20-1; cdr3_aa: CSARHRRTRNEAFF; cdr3_nt: TGCAGTGCTAGACACCGACGGACAAGAAATGAAGCTTTCTTT
d_call: .; j_call: TRBJ1-5; clone_size: few; v_call: TRBV6-5; cdr3_aa: CASSHRAALGNQPQHF; cdr3_nt: TGTGCCAGCAGTCACCGGGCCGCGCTGGGCAATCAGCCCCAGCATTTT
d_call: TRBD2; j_call: TRBJ2-5; clone_size: .; v_call: TRBV7-2; cdr3_aa: CASSLGGLAGGNQETQYF; cdr3_nt: TGTGCCAGCAGCCTGGGGGGACTAGCGGGAGGAAACCAAGAGACCCAGTACTTC
d_call: TRBD2; j_call: TRBJ2-1; clone_size: few; v_call: TRBV18; cdr3_aa: CASSTTMTSGRPNEQFF; cdr3_nt: TGTGCCAGCTCAACAACGATGACTAGCGGGAGGCCCAATGAGCAGTTCTTC
d_call: .; j_call: TRBJ1-1; clone_size: once; v_call: TRBV4-1; cdr3_aa: CASSLGPGQQNTEAFF; cdr3_nt: TGCGCCAGCAGCCTTGGACCTGGACAGCAGAACACTGAAGCTTTCTTT
d_call: TRBD2; j_call: TRBJ2-3; clone_size: few; v_call: TRBV20-1; cdr3_aa: CSARDPWGGQDTQYF; cdr3_nt: TGCAGTGCTAGAGATCCTTGGGGGGGTCAAGATACGCAGTATTTT
d_call: TRBD1; j_call: TRBJ2-1; clone_size: .; v_call: TRBV6-5; cdr3_aa: CASSSGRGYNGQFF; cdr3_nt: TGTGCCAGCAGTTCCGGCAGGGGGTACAATGGGCAGTTCTTC
d_call: TRBD1; j_call: TRBJ1-2; clone_size: .; v_call: TRBV28; cdr3_aa: CASSYTGGYGYTF; cdr3_nt: TGTGCCAGCAGTTATACAGGGGGCTATGGCTACACCTTC
d_call: TRBD2; j_call: TRBJ2-7; clone_size: .; v_call: TRBV7-2; cdr3_aa: CASSILAGERQYF; cdr3_nt: TGTGCCAGCAGCATCCTAGCGGGAGAAAGGCAGTACTTC
d_call: TRBD1; j_call: TRBJ2-3; clone_size: .; v_call: TRBV4-3; cdr3_aa: CASSQDGQGDADTQYF; cdr3_nt: TGCGCCAGCAGCCAGGATGGACAGGGGGACGCAGATACGCAGTATTTT
d_call: TRBD1; j_call: TRBJ2-4; clone_size: .; v_call: TRBV12-3/TRBV12-4; cdr3_aa: CASSSTGTKNIQYF; cdr3_nt: TGTGCCAGCAGTTCGACAGGGACCAAAAACATTCAGTACTTC
d_call: .; j_call: TRBJ2-1; clone_size: many; v_call: TRBV5-1; cdr3_aa: CASSSSRGLKGEQFF; cdr3_nt: TGCGCCAGCAGTTCCTCTCGGGGCTTAAAGGGTGAGCAGTTCTTC
d_call: TRBD2; j_call: TRBJ2-3; clone_size: .; v_call: TRBV5-1; cdr3_aa: CASSLEGTSLDTQYF; cdr3_nt: TGCGCCAGCAGCTTGGAGGGGACTAGTTTAGATACGCAGTATTTT
d_call: TRBD2; j_call: TRBJ2-1; clone_size: .; v_call: TRBV20-1; cdr3_aa: CSAGAGGVRNEQFF; cdr3_nt: TGCAGTGCCGGGGCGGGAGGAGTGCGGAATGAGCAGTTCTTC
d_call: TRBD2; j_call: TRBJ2-1; clone_size: .; v_call: TRBV6-2/TRBV6-3; cdr3_aa: CASSSRGSGGYNEQFF; cdr3_nt: TGTGCCAGCAGCTCGCGGGGGTCCGGTGGATACAATGAGCAGTTCTTC
d_call: TRBD2; j_call: TRBJ2-5; clone_size: .; v_call: TRBV5-1; cdr3_aa: CASRSQLAGQETQYF; cdr3_nt: TGCGCCAGCAGATCCCAACTAGCGGGGCAAGAGACCCAGTACTTC
d_call: .; j_call: TRBJ2-1; clone_size: .; v_call: TRBV12-3/TRBV12-4; cdr3_aa: CASSRPFRGEQFF; cdr3_nt: TGTGCCAGCAGTCGCCCCTTTAGGGGTGAGCAGTTCTTC
d_call: .; j_call: TRBJ2-5; clone_size: few; v_call: TRBV7-3; cdr3_aa: CASSLNSGVGNEQYF; cdr3_nt: TGTGCCAGCAGCTTAAACTCGGGAGTGGGCAATGAGCAGTACTTC
d_call: .; j_call: TRBJ2-3; clone_size: .; v_call: TRBV5-4; cdr3_aa: CASSLDSDTQYF; cdr3_nt: TGTGCCAGCAGCTTGGATTCAGATACGCAGTATTTT
d_call: .; j_call: TRBJ2-7; clone_size: .; v_call: TRBV28; cdr3_aa: CASSLFGSYEQYF; cdr3_nt: TGTGCCAGCAGTTTATTCGGGTCCTACGAGCAGTACTTC
d_call: TRBD2; j_call: TRBJ2-1; clone_size: few; v_call: TRBV28; cdr3_aa: CASTYASGGSNNEQFF; cdr3_nt: TGTGCCAGCACGTACGCGAGTGGCGGGAGTAACAATGAGCAGTTCTTC
d_call: TRBD2; j_call: TRBJ2-1; clone_size: few; v_call: TRBV3-1; cdr3_aa: CASSQAPSKAGSSYNEQFF; cdr3_nt: TGTGCCAGCAGCCAAGCCCCCTCGAAAGCGGGGAGCTCCTACAATGAGCAGTTCTTC
d_call: TRBD1; j_call: TRBJ2-2; clone_size: .; v_call: TRBV29-1; cdr3_aa: CSVTGDANTGELFF; cdr3_nt: TGCAGCGTTACAGGGGACGCGAACACCGGGGAGCTGTTTTTT
d_call: .; j_call: TRBJ1-2; clone_size: few; v_call: TRBV12-3/TRBV12-4; cdr3_aa: CASRGSDGYTF; cdr3_nt: TGTGCCAGCAGGGGATCCGATGGCTACACCTTC
d_call: TRBD2; j_call: TRBJ2-7; clone_size: .; v_call: TRBV6-6; cdr3_aa: CASSYTSGASYEQYF; cdr3_nt: TGTGCCAGCAGTTACACTAGCGGGGCTTCCTACGAGCAGTACTTC
d_call: .; j_call: TRBJ1-1; clone_size: .; v_call: TRBV28; cdr3_aa: CASSPDPGRGFSAFF; cdr3_nt: TGTGCCAGCAGTCCGGACCCGGGACGGGGATTTTCTGCTTTCTTT
d_call: TRBD1; j_call: TRBJ2-5; clone_size: .; v_call: TRBV6-5; cdr3_aa: CASSYGTGGGETQYF; cdr3_nt: TGTGCCAGCAGTTACGGGACAGGGGGCGGAGAGACCCAGTACTTC
d_call: .; j_call: TRBJ2-7; clone_size: .; v_call: TRBV27; cdr3_aa: CASSWGTSYEQYF; cdr3_nt: TGTGCCAGCAGTTGGGGGACGTCTTACGAGCAGTACTTC
d_call: .; j_call: TRBJ1-2; clone_size: .; v_call: TRBV6-1; cdr3_aa: CANRIRGGRDYTF; cdr3_nt: TGTGCCAACCGAATCAGGGGCGGGCGGGACTACACCTTC